This passage covers 22 T cell receptor beta chains from one sample sequenced in a study of blood T cell repertoires in COVID-19. This table comes from immunoSEQ multiplex PCR, and its TCRdb copy is limited to in-frame clones, with some not included. The table includes some 230,000 clones, around 89% detected once. The sequenced sample consisted of PBMCs or T cells enriched from blood (not recorded which). The receptors were gathered from a woman between 18 and 30 years old in a cohort exposed to, infected with or recovered from COVID-19 (not recorded which).

J is TRBJ2-3 and V is TRBV19; 7 nucleotides agree with TRBD2. CDR1 LNHDA and CDR2 SQIVND come from the germline V gene (reference sequence). The J segment lost 2 bases and the V segment lost 5 bases, leaving 7 bases of the junction unmatched. There are 15 residues in the CDR3. CDR3 bases: TGTGCCAGTAGTGTTACGGGACTAACCACAGATACGCAGTATTTT. It yields the protein CASSVTGLTTDTQYF. The entire variable domain, with the rest obtained from reference TRBV19 and TRBJ2-3, is as follows: DGGITQSPKYLFRKEGQNVTLSCEQNLNHDAMYWYRQDPGQGLRLIYYSQIVNDFQKGDIAEGYSVSREKKESFPLTVTSAQKNPTAFYLCASSVTGLTTDTQYFGPGTRLTVL.

The chain couples TRBV7-8 to TRBJ1-2; D is ambiguous. V was shortened by 5 bases and J by 1 base, with 8 bases between the two germline ends. From germline, CDR1 is SGHVS and CDR2 FQNEAQ. This CDR3 comprises 13 residues. The CDR3 bases are TGTGCCAGCAGCCTGGGAGGTAACTATGGCTACACCTTC. Protein sequence: CASSLGGNYGYTF.

This clone showed up just once. The DNA for the CDR3 is TGTGCCAGCAGCGTAGGGGGACAGCCTAATGAAAAACTGTTTTTT. It is translated as CASSVGGQPNEKLFF. The rearrangement joins TRBV9 to TRBJ1-4; 7 nucleotides align to TRBD1. The CDR3 has 15 amino acids. Losses at the gene ends were 0 bases for V and 3 bases for J; bases not matched to a gene: 2. Per the germline V gene, CDR1 is SGDLS and CDR2 is YYNGEE.

The V gene is TRBV9, the J gene TRBJ2-1; D is uncertain. The CDR3 loop spans 15 amino acids. V was trimmed by 5 bases and J by 7 bases, leaving 19 bases between them. Germline assignment: CDR1 SGDLS and CDR2 YYNGEE. CDR3 region: CASSPRVQLSNEQFF. The CDR3 DNA is TGTGCCAGCAGTCCCCGGGTCCAGCTATCAAATGAGCAGTTCTTC.

The chain carries TRBV20-1 and TRBJ2-2; the D gene is possibly TRBD1 (7 bases). CDR1 DFQATT and CDR2 SNEGSKA come from the germline V gene (reference sequence). V dropped 3 bases and J dropped 8 bases, with 13 bases sitting between them. The CDR3 is 13 residues long. This CDR3 reads CSASWQGGGELFF. The CDR3 DNA is TGCAGTGCTAGTTGGCAGGGGGGAGGGGAGCTGTTTTTT.

The chain carries TRBV18 and TRBJ1-1, with 10 bases identical to TRBD1. There are 17 residues in the CDR3. V gave up 6 bases and J gave up 1 base; unmatched junction bases: 11. Germline assignment: CDR1 KGHSH and CDR2 LQKENI. The CDR3 sequence: CASSITGTGVANTEAFF. CDR3 DNA sequence: TGTGCCAGCTCTATTACCGGGACAGGGGTAGCGAACACTGAAGCTTTCTTT.

The CDR3 spells CASIPWLAGVYNEQFF. CDR3 coding DNA: TGTGCCAGCATCCCCTGGCTAGCGGGGGTTTACAATGAGCAGTTCTTC. This rearrangement joins TRBV2 to TRBJ2-1; 10 bases line up with TRBD2. This CDR3 comprises 16 residues. V gave up 7 bases and J gave up 4 bases; unmatched junction bases: 10. The germline V gene has CDR1 SNHLY and CDR2 FYNNEI.

J is TRBJ2-5 and V is TRBV25-1; TRBD2 matches at 7 bases. With 3 bases clipped from V and 2 bases from J, the junction kept 3 bases outside the gene matches. The germline V gene has CDR1 MGHDK and CDR2 SYGVNS. The CDR3 spans 14 residues. For the CDR3, the DNA is TGTGCCAGCAGTGAGACGGGGGGACAAGAGACCCAGTACTTC. The encoded protein is CASSETGGQETQYF.

The chain combines TRBV18 with TRBJ2-1; the match to TRBD1 covers 10 bases. Germline assignment: CDR1 KGHSH and CDR2 LQKENI. V lost 3 bases, J lost 9 bases, and 14 bases stayed unmatched. The CDR3 is 17 amino acids. CDR3 amino acids: CASSPYPRDRGLVEQFF. The CDR3 DNA is TGTGCCAGCTCACCCTACCCTCGGGACAGGGGATTAGTTGAGCAGTTCTTC.

This sequence joins TRBV4-1 and TRBJ2-2; tentatively, D is TRBD2 (6 bases). This CDR3 is built from 13 residues. Germline V CDR1 and CDR2: MGHRA, YSYEKL. V gave up 5 bases and J gave up 5 bases, with 9 bases separating them. CDR3 in amino acids: CASSASVTGELFF. DNA of the CDR3: TGCGCCAGCAGCGCTAGCGTGACCGGGGAGCTGTTTTTT.

This chain links TRBV6-5 with TRBJ2-3, with D perhaps TRBD2 (6 bases). Germline V lookup: CDR1 MNHEY, CDR2 SVGAGI. CDR3 length: 15 residues. With 4 bases removed from V and 1 base from J, the gap between germline ends came to 12 bases. CDR3 nucleotides: TGTGCCAGCAGTTGGCGGGGCCGGGGCACAGATACGCAGTATTTT. Protein product: CASSWRGRGTDTQYF.

This rearrangement joins TRBV5-1 to TRBJ1-1, with a weak D call TRBD1 (6 bases). The CDR3 is 15 residues long. The V and J ends lost 3 bases and 6 bases respectively, with 18 bases between them. The germline V gene encodes CDR1 SGHRS and CDR2 YFSETQ. The CDR3: CASSSQGGGQAEAFF. The CDR3 nucleotides are TGCGCCAGCAGCTCCCAAGGTGGGGGCCAAGCTGAAGCTTTCTTT.

The chain combines TRBV14 with TRBJ2-1; 7 nucleotides match TRBD2. Germline CDR1 SGHDN, CDR2 FVKESK. The CDR3 is 18 amino acids. Germline trimming cut 0 bases from V and 3 bases from J; bases unmatched to any gene: 11. This CDR3 is CASSQEGGVTLSYNEQFF. The CDR3 coding sequence is TGTGCCAGCAGCCAAGAGGGGGGGGTGACACTGAGCTACAATGAGCAGTTCTTC.

This chain joins TRBV4-2 and TRBJ2-3; 7 nucleotides align to TRBD2. The CDR3 consists of 18 residues. In germline, CDR1 is LGHNA, CDR2 YNFKEQ. Trimming took 0 bases from V and 2 from J; bases not matched to a gene: 11. CDR3 sequence reads: CASSQDRYRGENTDTQYF. The CDR3 DNA reads as TGTGCCAGCAGCCAAGATCGGTATCGGGGGGAAAACACAGATACGCAGTATTTT.

This chain links TRBV9 with TRBJ2-3; 7 positions agree with TRBD2. The V gene's germline CDR1 is SGDLS and CDR2 YYNGEE. The CDR3 is 16 residues long. Unmatched junction bases numbered 11, after V lost 4 bases and J lost 3 bases. For the CDR3, the DNA is TGTGCCAGCAGCCGGGGGACTACCCATGGGACAGATACGCAGTATTTT. Residues: CASSRGTTHGTDTQYF. The entire variable domain, with the rest obtained from reference TRBV9 and TRBJ2-3, is as follows: DSGVTQTPKHLITATGQRVTLRCSPRSGDLSVYWYQQSLDQGLQFLIQYYNGEERAKGNILERFSAQQFPDLHSELNLSSLELGDSALYFCASSRGTTHGTDTQYFGPGTRLTVL.

The V and J genes are TRBV6-4 and TRBJ2-1; TRBD1 might be the D (6 bases). Trimming cost V 4 bases and J 1 base, with 14 bases left between them. The germline gives CDR1 MRHNA, CDR2 SNTAGT. The CDR3 is made up of 16 amino acids. The CDR3 nucleotides are TGTGCCAGCAGTGCACAGGGTCTAGGGTCCTACAATGAGCAGTTCTTC. It yields the protein CASSAQGLGSYNEQFF.

The chain joins TRBV30 to TRBJ1-4, with 8 bases aligning to TRBD1. The J segment lost 3 bases and the V segment lost 4 bases, leaving 7 bases of the junction unmatched. CDR3 length equals 15 residues. The germline V gene has CDR1 GTSNPN and CDR2 SVGIG (reference sequence). CDR3: CAWTPDRVSNEKLFF. As DNA, the CDR3 is TGTGCCTGGACTCCGGACAGGGTATCTAATGAAAAACTGTTTTTT.

The rearrangement uses TRBV29-1 and TRBJ1-2; a possible D gene is TRBD1 (5 bases). V was pared by 7 bases and J by 3 bases, with 21 bases between. The CDR3 contains 15 residues. Germline assignment: CDR1 SQVTM and CDR2 ANQGSEA. The CDR3 sequence: CSATGRGGGDYGYTF. The CDR3 coding sequence is TGCAGCGCCACGGGCCGGGGGGGTGGAGACTATGGCTACACCTTC.

The V gene is TRBV5-8, the J gene TRBJ1-5, with D perhaps TRBD1 (6 bases). The CDR3 has 17 residues. The germline V gene has CDR1 SGHTS and CDR2 YDEGEE. V was pared by 4 bases and J by 0 bases, with 17 bases between. The DNA for the CDR3 is TGTGCCAGCAGCCCAGGACAGCTTCTATATAGCAATCAGCCCCAGCATTTT. This gives the protein CASSPGQLLYSNQPQHF.

The chain joins TRBV5-1 to TRBJ2-3; 10 positions match TRBD1. CDR3 size: 15 residues. V was clipped by 4 bases and J by 1 base; unmatched bases: 3. Germline CDR1 SGHRS, CDR2 YFSETQ. Here the CDR3 reads CASSPGTGGTDTQYF. CDR3 nucleotide sequence: TGCGCCAGCAGCCCGGGGACAGGGGGCACAGATACGCAGTATTTT.

The chain carries TRBV18 and TRBJ1-5; D call uncertain. CDR1 KGHSH and CDR2 LQKENI come from the germline V gene. The CDR3 is 15 amino acids. V dropped 0 bases and J dropped 6 bases, with 12 bases sitting between them. The CDR3 DNA sequence: TGTGCCAGCTCACCACCGGGAGGGTTGGCTCAGCCCCAGCATTTT. This encodes CASSPPGGLAQPQHF.

V is TRBV28 and J is TRBJ2-1; 12 bases agree with TRBD2. The CDR3 extends over 15 amino acids. Germline lookup yields CDR1 MDHEN and CDR2 SYDVKM. J was trimmed by 6 bases and V by 7 bases; bases with no gene match: 7. CDR3 amino acids: CASTMTSGSPNEQFF. The DNA of the CDR3 is TGTGCCAGCACCATGACTAGCGGGAGTCCCAATGAGCAGTTCTTC.